This entry is about one TCR beta chain. Its antigen is unknown. Trimming cost V 4 bases and J 11 bases; bases outside gene matches: 8. This CDR3 contains 12 residues. From germline, CDR1 is GTSNPN and CDR2 SVGIG (reference sequence). The PCR made use of 60 Vbeta and 13 Jbeta primers. Using immunoSEQ multiplex PCR, the repertoire was profiled, and TCRdb retains in-frame clones only, with some absent. The table lists roughly 180,000 clones, around 80% of them singletons. There were likely unrecorded immune exposures, though donors were nominally healthy when sampled. This entry is derived from a study of cytomegalovirus exposure and HLA in healthy donors. About the study: An earlier analysis found around 120 million unique TCR beta sequences from about 179 million T cells. Counted in an early data release were about 80 million unique TCRs from HLA-typed donors.

Study outcomes and limitations: Earlier analysis looked at TCR beta V segments, and most were productive about 90% or about 30% of the time.

The sequence was obtained from a woman between 50 and 59 years old in good health and CMV-seropositive. What was sequenced was PBMCs. This chain links TRBV30 with TRBJ1-1; 9 bases are shared with TRBD1. The CDR3, as DNA: TGTGCCTGGAAAACAGGGGGCCTGGGGGCTTTCTTT. Encoded protein: CAWKTGGLGAFF.